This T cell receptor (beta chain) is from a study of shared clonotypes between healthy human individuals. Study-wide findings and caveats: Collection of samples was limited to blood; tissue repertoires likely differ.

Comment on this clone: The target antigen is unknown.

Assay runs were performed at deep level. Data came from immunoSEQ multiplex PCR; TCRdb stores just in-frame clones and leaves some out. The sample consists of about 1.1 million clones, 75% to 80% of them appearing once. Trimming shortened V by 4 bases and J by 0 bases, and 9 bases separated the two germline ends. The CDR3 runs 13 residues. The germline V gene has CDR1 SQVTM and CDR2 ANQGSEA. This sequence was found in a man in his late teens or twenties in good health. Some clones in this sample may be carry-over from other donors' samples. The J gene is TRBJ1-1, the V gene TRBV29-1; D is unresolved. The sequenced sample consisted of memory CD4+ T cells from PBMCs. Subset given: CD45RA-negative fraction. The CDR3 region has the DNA TGCAGCGTTGGGCAGATGTTGAACACTGAAGCTTTCTTT. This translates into CSVGQMLNTEAFF. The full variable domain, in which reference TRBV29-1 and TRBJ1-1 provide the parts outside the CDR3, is SAVISQKPSRDICQRGTSLTIQCQVDSQVTMMFWYRQQPGQSLTLIATANQGSEATYESGFVIDKFPISRPNLTFSTLTVSNMSPEDSSIYLCSVGQMLNTEAFFGQGTRLTVV.